This T cell receptor beta chain was documented in a study of blood T cell repertoires in COVID-19. Study context: The United States, Italy and Spain provided the acute and convalescent COVID-19 samples. Sources were T cells, B-cell-depleted T cells, or PBMCs; the material itself was cDNA or gDNA.

The authors' processing: Reference gene primer amplification in the assay estimated nucleated cell counts. Some clones are missing from TCRdb's copy, which holds only in-frame ones; the method was immunoSEQ multiplex PCR. V and J calls and clone size are given by that table; D and trimming were obtained from the DNA. The table lists roughly 140,000 clones, 84% of them singletons. Material for sequencing was peripheral blood. This sequence originates from a woman in her forties or fifties in a cohort sampled during active or convalescent COVID-19.

The CDR3 region has the DNA TGTGCCAGCAGCCAACAGGGAGAGCCCCAGCATTTT. Amino acid sequence: CASSQQGEPQHF. The chain recombines TRBV7-2 with TRBJ1-5; a possible D gene is TRBD1 (6 bases). Germline-derived CDR1 and CDR2 are SGHTA and FQGNSA. V lost 5 bases to trimming and J lost 8 bases, with 10 bases between them. CDR3 length equals 12 residues. Filled out from reference TRBV7-2 and TRBJ1-5, the complete variable domain reads GAGVSQSPSNKVTEKGKDVELRCDPISGHTALYWYRQSLGQGLEFLIYFQGNSAPDKSGLPSDRFSAERTGGSVSTLTIQRTQQEDSAVYLCASSQQGEPQHFGDGTRLSIL.